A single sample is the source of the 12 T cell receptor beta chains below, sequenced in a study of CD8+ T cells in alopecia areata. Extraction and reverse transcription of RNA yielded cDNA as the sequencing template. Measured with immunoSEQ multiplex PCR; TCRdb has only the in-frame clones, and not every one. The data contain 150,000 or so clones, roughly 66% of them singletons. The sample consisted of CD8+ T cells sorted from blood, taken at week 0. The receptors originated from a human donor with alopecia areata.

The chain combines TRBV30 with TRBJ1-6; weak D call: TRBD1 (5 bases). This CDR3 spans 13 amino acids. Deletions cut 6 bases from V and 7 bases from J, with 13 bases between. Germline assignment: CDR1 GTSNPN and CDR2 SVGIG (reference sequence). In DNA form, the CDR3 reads TGTGCCTGCGGGGAGGGACCGAATTCACCCCTCCACTTT. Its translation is CACGEGPNSPLHF.

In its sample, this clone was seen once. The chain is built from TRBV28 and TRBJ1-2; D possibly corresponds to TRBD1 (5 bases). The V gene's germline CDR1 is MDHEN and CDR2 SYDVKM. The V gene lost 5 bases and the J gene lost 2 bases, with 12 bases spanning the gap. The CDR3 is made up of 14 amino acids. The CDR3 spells CASSLPGTNYGYTF. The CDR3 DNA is TGTGCCAGCAGTCTGCCGGGGACGAACTATGGCTACACCTTC.

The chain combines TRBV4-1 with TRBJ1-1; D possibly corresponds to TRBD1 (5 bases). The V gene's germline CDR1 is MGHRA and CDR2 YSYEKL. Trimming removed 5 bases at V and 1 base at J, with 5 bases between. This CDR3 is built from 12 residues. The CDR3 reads CASSGGNTEAFF. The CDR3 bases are TGCGCCAGCAGCGGGGGGAACACTGAAGCTTTCTTT.

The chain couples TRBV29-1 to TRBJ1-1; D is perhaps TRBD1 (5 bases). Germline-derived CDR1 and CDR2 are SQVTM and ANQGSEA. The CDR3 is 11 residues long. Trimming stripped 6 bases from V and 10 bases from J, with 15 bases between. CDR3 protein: CSVTWQGTAFF. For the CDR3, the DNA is TGCAGCGTGACTTGGCAGGGAACAGCTTTCTTT.

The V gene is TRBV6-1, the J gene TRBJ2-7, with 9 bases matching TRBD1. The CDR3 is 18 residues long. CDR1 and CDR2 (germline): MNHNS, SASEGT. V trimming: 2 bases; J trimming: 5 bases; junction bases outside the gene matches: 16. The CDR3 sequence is CASSEFTRLGQGSHEQYF. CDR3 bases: TGTGCCAGCAGTGAATTCACCCGCCTGGGACAGGGAAGTCACGAGCAGTACTTC.

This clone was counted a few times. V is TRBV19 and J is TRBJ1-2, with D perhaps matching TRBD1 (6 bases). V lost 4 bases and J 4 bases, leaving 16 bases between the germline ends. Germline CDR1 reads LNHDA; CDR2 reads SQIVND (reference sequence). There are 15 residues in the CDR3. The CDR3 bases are TGTGCCAGTAGTACCCCGGGGGGGCACGGCTATGGCTACACCTTC. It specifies CASSTPGGHGYGYTF.

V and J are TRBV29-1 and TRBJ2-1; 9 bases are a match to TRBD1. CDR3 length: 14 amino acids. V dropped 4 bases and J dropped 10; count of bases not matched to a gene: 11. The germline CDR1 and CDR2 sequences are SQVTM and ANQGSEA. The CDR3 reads CSVGSPQGAYEQFF. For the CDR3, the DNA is TGCAGCGTTGGTAGCCCACAGGGGGCCTACGAGCAGTTCTTC.

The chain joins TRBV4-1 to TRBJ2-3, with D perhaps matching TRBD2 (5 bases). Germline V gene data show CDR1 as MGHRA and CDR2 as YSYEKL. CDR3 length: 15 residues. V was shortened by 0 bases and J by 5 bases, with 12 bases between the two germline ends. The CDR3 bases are TGCGCCAGCAGCCAAGATCCGCTAGCTGGAGATACGCAGTATTTT. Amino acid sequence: CASSQDPLAGDTQYF.

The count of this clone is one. The CDR3, as DNA: TGCGCCAGCAGCCAGAGCCCCTTGCAAACCTACGAGCAGTACTTC. Its protein product is CASSQSPLQTYEQYF. This sequence joins TRBV4-1 and TRBJ2-7; no reliable D call. CDR1 and CDR2 (germline): MGHRA, YSYEKL. This CDR3 spans 15 amino acids. With 3 bases removed from V and 2 bases from J, the gap between germline ends came to 14 bases.

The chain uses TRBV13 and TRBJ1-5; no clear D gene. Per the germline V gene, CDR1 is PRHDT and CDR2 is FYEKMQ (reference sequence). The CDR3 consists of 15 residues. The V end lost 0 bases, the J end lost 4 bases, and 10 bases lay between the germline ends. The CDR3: CASSLGWTQNQPQHF. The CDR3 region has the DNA TGTGCCAGCAGCTTAGGCTGGACTCAGAATCAGCCCCAGCATTTT.

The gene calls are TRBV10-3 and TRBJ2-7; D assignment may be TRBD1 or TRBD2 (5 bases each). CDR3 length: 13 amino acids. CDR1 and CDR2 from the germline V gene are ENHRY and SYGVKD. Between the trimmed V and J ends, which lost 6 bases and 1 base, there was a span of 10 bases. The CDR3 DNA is TGTGCCATCAGCGGGGACCATTCCTACGAGCAGTACTTC. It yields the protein CAISGDHSYEQYF.

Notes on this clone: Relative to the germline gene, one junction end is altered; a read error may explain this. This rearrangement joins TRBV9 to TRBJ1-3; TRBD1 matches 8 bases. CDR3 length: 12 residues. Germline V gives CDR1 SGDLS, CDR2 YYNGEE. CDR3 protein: CASSARGTGWDF. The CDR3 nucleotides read TGTGCCAGCAGCGCCCGAGGGACAGGCTGGGATTTT.